The sequence of this T cell receptor (beta chain) was determined in a study of graft-versus-host responses after intestinal transplantation. Turning to the study itself: Transplants were multivisceral, liver-intestinal, or isolated intestinal.

A word on this clone: Its antigen is unknown.

Profiled with immunoSEQ multiplex PCR; TCRdb holds only in-frame clones, not every one. The data show about 39,000 clones, with over 90% seen just once and roughly 23% held by the top ten. From germline, CDR1 is LNHDA and CDR2 SQIVND (reference sequence). V lost 5 bases and J 5 bases, leaving 19 bases between the germline ends. This CDR3 spans 15 amino acids. Regarding the study as a whole: Marrow from the recipient contained GvH clones, some of which had appeared first in ileum or blood. Some patients had graft-donor T cell macrochimerism. In their allografts, the ratios of graft-versus-host to host-versus-graft T cell clones were high.

The chain recombines TRBV19 with TRBJ2-7, with D perhaps TRBD2 (6 bases). Sample: unstimulated CD8+ T cells sorted from spleen or lymph node cells, taken before transplant. This receptor was obtained from a human donor who was the organ donor for an intestinal transplant. The CDR3 sequence: CASSPMLRDPHEQYF. In DNA, the CDR3 is TGTGCCAGTAGTCCGATGTTGCGGGATCCCCACGAGCAGTACTTC. Based on the CDR3 plus reference TRBV19 and TRBJ2-7, the full variable domain is DGGITQSPKYLFRKEGQNVTLSCEQNLNHDAMYWYRQDPGQGLRLIYYSQIVNDFQKGDIAEGYSVSREKKESFPLTVTSAQKNPTAFYLCASSPMLRDPHEQYFGPGTRLTVT.